The 27 T cell receptor beta chains below all came from one sample that was sequenced in a study of blood T cell repertoires in COVID-19. Sequenced by immunoSEQ multiplex PCR; TCRdb stores in-frame clones only, minus some. Among about 380,000 clones listed, 80% to 90% were seen once. The sequencing input was peripheral blood. The receptors here all came from a man aged 40-55 years with acute or convalescent COVID-19.

This sequence joins TRBV4-3 and TRBJ1-2; 7 bases align to TRBD1. V gave up 2 bases and J gave up 6 bases; unmatched junction bases: 9. This CDR3 comprises 15 residues. CDR1 and CDR2 from the germline V gene are LGHNA and YSLEER. CDR3 loop: CASSQLTGTSDGYTF. Written as DNA, the CDR3 is TGCGCCAGCAGCCAATTGACAGGGACCTCCGATGGCTACACCTTC.

The genes are TRBV7-9 and TRBJ2-1; TRBD2 agrees at 8 bases. V shed 5 bases and J 9 bases; nucleotides not matched to a gene: 6. Germline V gives CDR1 SEHNR, CDR2 FQNEAQ (reference sequence). The CDR3 has 13 amino acids. The CDR3 DNA is TGTGCCAGCAGCCCAGGACTAGCCACTGAGCAGTTCTTC. Translated: CASSPGLATEQFF. Based on the CDR3 plus reference TRBV7-9 and TRBJ2-1, the full variable domain is DTGVSQNPRHKITKRGQNVTFRCDPISEHNRLYWYRQTLGQGPEFLTYFQNEAQLEKSRLLSDRFSAERPKGSFSTLEIQRTEQGDSAMYLCASSPGLATEQFFGPGTRLTVL.

The chain joins TRBV12-3 or TRBV12-4 to TRBJ2-7; 8 nucleotides agree with TRBD2. This CDR3 has 13 residues. V was clipped by 7 bases and J by 6 bases; unmatched bases: 8. The CDR3 loop reads CASTPGGVSEQYF. CDR3 DNA: TGTGCCAGCACCCCGGGAGGGGTTTCCGAGCAGTACTTC.

The chain recombines TRBV27 with TRBJ1-2; 8 nucleotides match TRBD1. The CDR3 spans 15 residues. CDR1 is MNHEY, CDR2 SMNVEV, per germline (reference sequence). V trimming: 3 bases; J trimming: 2 bases; junction bases outside the gene matches: 5. The CDR3 nucleotides read TGTGCCAGCAGTTTTTCAGGGGGCGCAAACTATGGCTACACCTTC. The encoded protein is CASSFSGGANYGYTF.

J is TRBJ1-6 and V is TRBV12-1; the table's D call TRBD1 went unverified against the DNA. TRBV12-1 is assigned pseudogene status. The CDR3 is made up of 18 amino acids. The CDR3 here is CASTRGGQGDSYNSPLHF. The DNA of the CDR3 is TGTGCCAGCACCAGGGGGGGACAGGGAGATTCCTATAATTCACCCCTCCACTTT.

This chain links TRBV30 with TRBJ2-3; D may be TRBD2 (6 bases). Germline lookup yields CDR1 GTSNPN and CDR2 SVGIG (reference sequence). V was shortened by 5 bases and J by 1 base, with 10 bases between the two germline ends. The CDR3 covers 13 residues. The CDR3: CAWSGGGTDTQYF. The DNA for the CDR3 is TGTGCCTGGTCAGGAGGGGGCACAGATACGCAGTATTTT. The full variable domain, in which reference TRBV30 and TRBJ2-3 provide the parts outside the CDR3, is SQTIHQWPATLVQPVGSPLSLECTVEGTSNPNLYWYRQAAGRGLQLLFYSVGIGQISSEVPQNLSASRPQDRQFILSSKKLLLSDSGFYLCAWSGGGTDTQYFGPGTRLTVL.

This chain joins TRBV29-1 and TRBJ1-1, with TRBD1 matching over 7 bases. The CDR3 sequence is 13 residues long. The trim removed 7 bases at V and 6 bases at J, leaving 11 bases unmatched. Germline CDR1 reads SQVTM; CDR2 reads ANQGSEA. The CDR3 DNA reads as TGCAGCGCCGGTAAGACAGGGACTGCTGAAGCTTTCTTT. The encoded protein is CSAGKTGTAEAFF. Based on the CDR3 plus reference TRBV29-1 and TRBJ1-1, the full variable domain is SAVISQKPSRDICQRGTSLTIQCQVDSQVTMMFWYRQQPGQSLTLIATANQGSEATYESGFVIDKFPISRPNLTFSTLTVSNMSPEDSSIYLCSAGKTGTAEAFFGQGTRLTVV.

Here the CDR3 reads CASSLNSGGRETQYF. The CDR3 nucleotides read TGTGCCAGCAGCTTAAATAGCGGGGGTAGAGAGACCCAGTACTTC. The chain recombines TRBV11-3 with TRBJ2-5; 9 nucleotides align to TRBD2. The CDR3 has 15 residues. V lost 2 bases, J lost 4 bases, and 5 bases stayed unmatched. The germline gives CDR1 SGHNT, CDR2 YENEEA. The full variable domain, its missing parts supplied by reference TRBV11-3 and TRBJ2-5, is EAGVVQSPRYKIIEKKQPVAFWCNPISGHNTLYWYLQNLGQGPELLIRYENEEAVDDSQLPKDRFSAERLKGVDSTLKIQPAELGDSAVYLCASSLNSGGRETQYFGPGTRLLVL.

The rearrangement uses TRBV5-1 and TRBJ2-5; D gene ambiguous. Germline lookup yields CDR1 SGHRS and CDR2 YFSETQ. The CDR3 length is 14 residues. V was cut by 5 bases and J by 1 base, with 12 bases left in between. CDR3 residues: CASRLQTSQETQYF. The CDR3 DNA sequence: TGCGCCAGCAGGCTACAGACAAGCCAAGAGACCCAGTACTTC.

Ten or more counts support this clone. CDR3 bases: TGCGCCAGCAGTCGGGAGGAAATGGAGACCCAGTACTTC. This sequence encodes CASSREEMETQYF. V and J are TRBV5-1 and TRBJ2-5, with 7 bases identical to TRBD2. Germline CDR1 and CDR2: SGHRS and YFSETQ. V lost 5 bases and J lost 5; bases outside the gene matches: 6. This CDR3 contains 13 residues.

The V gene is TRBV7-2, the J gene TRBJ1-3; 7 nucleotides line up with TRBD1. From germline, CDR1 is SGHTA and CDR2 FQGNSA. CDR3 length: 16 amino acids. The V segment lost 4 bases and the J segment 0 bases; nucleotides outside the gene matches: 6. CDR3 in amino acids: CASSSTGESSGNTIYF. DNA for the CDR3: TGTGCCAGCAGCTCAACAGGGGAGAGCTCTGGAAACACCATATATTTT.

This clone came up a few times. The chain has TRBV5-1 and TRBJ2-2, with 13 bases lining up with TRBD2. The CDR3 has 15 residues. Germline CDR1 reads SGHRS; CDR2 reads YFSETQ. V shed 3 bases, J shed 4 bases, and the junction held 0 bases outside the gene matches. DNA for the CDR3: TGCGCCAGCAGCTGGACTAGCGGGGGCACCGGGGAGCTGTTTTTT. Protein: CASSWTSGGTGELFF.

This clone came up once. The V and J genes are TRBV21-1 and TRBJ2-7; the table assigns TRBD1, which was not confirmed against the DNA. TRBV21-1 has pseudogene status. This CDR3 spans 15 amino acids. This CDR3 is CASSSRDRGPYEQYF. Written as DNA, the CDR3 is TGTGCCAGCAGCTCCCGGGACAGGGGTCCCTACGAGCAGTACTTC.

The chain employs TRBV2 and TRBJ2-1, with 7 positions matching TRBD2. The CDR3 has 16 residues. Germline V CDR1 and CDR2: SNHLY, FYNNEI. The J segment lost 6 bases and the V segment lost 1 base, leaving 9 bases of the junction unmatched. The CDR3 nucleotides are TGTGCCAGCAGTGAAGGGCTAGCGGTCGCCCTCAATGAGCAGTTCTTC. Translating gives CASSEGLAVALNEQFF.

The CDR3, as DNA: TGTGCCAGCAGCTCCCCCGGGACAGGGGGGAGGTATGGCTACACCTTC. Its translation: CASSSPGTGGRYGYTF. This chain joins TRBV7-8 and TRBJ1-2; 11 bases align to TRBD1. The CDR3 is 16 residues long. V lost 4 bases and J lost 5; bases outside the gene matches: 9. Germline loops: CDR1 SGHVS, CDR2 FQNEAQ.

The chain employs TRBV27 and TRBJ1-5; the D gene is possibly TRBD1 (5 bases). Germline V gene lookup returns CDR1 MNHEY and CDR2 SMNVEV (reference sequence). The CDR3 has 16 amino acids. V dropped 5 bases and J dropped 4 bases, with 18 bases sitting between them. The DNA for the CDR3 is TGTGCCAGCAGTGGACACCCGGGAGGTGGGAATCAGCCCCAGCATTTT. This gives the protein CASSGHPGGGNQPQHF.

CDR3 DNA sequence: TGTGCCAGAAGTCGACCGCTAGCGGGGGTACAAGAGACCCAGTACTTC. Translating gives CARSRPLAGVQETQYF. This sequence joins TRBV7-5 and TRBJ2-5; the table names TRBD2, a call not compared with the DNA. TRBV7-5 is a documented pseudogene. The CDR3 spans 16 residues.

The chain employs TRBV27 and TRBJ1-4, with TRBD1 identical over 7 bases. This CDR3 spans 15 amino acids. Germline V gives CDR1 MNHEY, CDR2 SMNVEV (reference sequence). V was clipped by 5 bases and J by 7 bases; unmatched bases: 10. CDR3 DNA: TGTGCCAGCAGTACTGCCGACAGGGCAGGTGAAAAACTGTTTTTT. Its protein product is CASSTADRAGEKLFF.

Comment on this clone: The same CDR3 is also encoded by other DNA sequences in this sample. The CDR3 protein is CASSLQGYEQYF. The CDR3 coding sequence is TGTGCCAGCAGCCTACAGGGGTACGAGCAGTACTTC. The chain is built from TRBV7-9 and TRBJ2-7; TRBD1 matches at 7 bases. Germline V gene data show CDR1 as SEHNR and CDR2 as FQNEAQ (reference sequence). The CDR3 totals 12 residues. J lost 4 bases, V lost 5 bases, and 2 bases had no gene match.

The V gene is TRBV25-1, the J gene TRBJ2-2; D not resolved. The CDR3 sequence is 14 residues long. V gave up 3 bases and J gave up 0 bases, with 5 bases separating them. Germline V gene lookup returns CDR1 MGHDK and CDR2 SYGVNS. CDR3 nucleotide sequence: TGTGCCAGCAGTGACAGGACGAACACCGGGGAGCTGTTTTTT. Protein sequence: CASSDRTNTGELFF.

The chain recombines TRBV28 with TRBJ2-1, with a possible D match to TRBD1 (7 bases). There are 18 residues in the CDR3. Germline CDR1 reads MDHEN; CDR2 reads SYDVKM. Trimming cost V 8 bases and J 4 bases, with 27 bases left between them. The CDR3 protein is CASSTGALVTGMYNEQFF. The CDR3 region has the DNA TGTGCCAGCTCCACGGGGGCCCTTGTGACAGGGATGTACAATGAGCAGTTCTTC.

CDR3 region: CASSLEIGPLHF. In nucleotides, the CDR3 is TGTGCCAGCAGCTTAGAGATCGGACCCCTCCACTTT. This chain uses TRBV13 with TRBJ1-6; D call uncertain. The V gene's germline CDR1 is PRHDT and CDR2 FYEKMQ (reference sequence). The CDR3 totals 12 residues. Trimming stripped 1 base from V and 12 bases from J, with 7 bases between.

This chain links TRBV28 with TRBJ1-4; 7 bases align to TRBD1. Trimming cost V 4 bases and J 4 bases; bases outside gene matches: 6. The CDR3 is 15 residues long. Per the germline V gene, CDR1 is MDHEN and CDR2 is SYDVKM. CDR3 in DNA: TGTGCCAGCAGTTCTGTGGACAGGATTAATGAAAAACTGTTTTTT. Residues: CASSSVDRINEKLFF.

V and J are TRBV27 and TRBJ1-6, with TRBD1 matching over 9 bases. This CDR3 spans 14 amino acids. CDR1 is MNHEY and CDR2 is SMNVEV in the germline V gene (reference sequence). V dropped 7 bases and J dropped 3; count of bases not matched to a gene: 1. In nucleotides, the CDR3 is TGTGCCAGCATGACAGGGGGCTATAATTCACCCCTCCACTTT. It encodes CASMTGGYNSPLHF.

The chain couples TRBV18 to TRBJ1-4; D is unresolved. The V and J ends lost 5 bases and 0 bases respectively, with 13 bases between them. The CDR3 has 16 residues. Germline-derived CDR1 and CDR2 are KGHSH and LQKENI. CDR3 protein: CASSSRRATTNEKLFF. As DNA, the CDR3 is TGTGCCAGCTCATCCAGGCGGGCCACAACTAATGAAAAACTGTTTTTT.

The rearrangement joins TRBV5-1 to TRBJ2-7; the match to TRBD2 covers 11 bases. The V segment lost 4 bases and the J segment 3 bases; nucleotides outside the gene matches: 9. Germline-derived CDR1 and CDR2 are SGHRS and YFSETQ. The CDR3 runs to 16 residues. This CDR3 reads CASSPIPSGGLYEQYF. CDR3 bases: TGCGCCAGCAGCCCGATCCCTAGCGGGGGGCTCTACGAGCAGTACTTC. Full variable domain (remainder filled in from reference TRBV5-1 and TRBJ2-7): KAGVTQTPRYLIKTRGQQVTLSCSPISGHRSVSWYQQTPGQGLQFLFEYFSETQRNKGNFPGRFSGRQFSNSRSEMNVSTLELGDSALYLCASSPIPSGGLYEQYFGPGTRLTVT.

The rearrangement uses TRBV6-5 and TRBJ2-3; a possible D gene is TRBD2 (6 bases). Per the germline V gene, CDR1 is MNHEY and CDR2 is SVGAGI. This CDR3 is built from 14 residues. V shed 1 base and J shed 6 bases, with 11 bases lying between them. The CDR3 nucleotides read TGTGCCAGCAGTTACTTTCCCCGGGGGGATACGCAGTATTTT. Protein sequence: CASSYFPRGDTQYF.